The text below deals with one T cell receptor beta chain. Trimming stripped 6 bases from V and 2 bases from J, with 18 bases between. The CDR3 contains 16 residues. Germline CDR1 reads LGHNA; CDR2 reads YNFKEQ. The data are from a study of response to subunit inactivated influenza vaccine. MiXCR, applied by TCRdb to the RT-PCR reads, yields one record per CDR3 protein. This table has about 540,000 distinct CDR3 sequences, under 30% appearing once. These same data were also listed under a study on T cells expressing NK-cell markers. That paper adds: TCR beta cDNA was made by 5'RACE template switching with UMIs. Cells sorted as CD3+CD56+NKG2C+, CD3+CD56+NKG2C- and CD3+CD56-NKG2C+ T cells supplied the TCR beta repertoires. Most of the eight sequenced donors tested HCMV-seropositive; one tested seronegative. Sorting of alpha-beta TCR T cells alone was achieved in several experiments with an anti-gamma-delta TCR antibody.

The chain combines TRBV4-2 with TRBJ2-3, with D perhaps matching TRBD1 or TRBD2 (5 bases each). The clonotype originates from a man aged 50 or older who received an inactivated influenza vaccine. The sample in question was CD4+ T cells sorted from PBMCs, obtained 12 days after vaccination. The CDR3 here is CASSLAVGTTTDTQYF. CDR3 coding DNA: TGTGCCAGCAGTCTGGCGGTGGGGACGACCACAGATACGCAGTATTTT.